The entry that follows covers one T cell receptor (beta chain) sequence. The record originates from a study of blood T cell repertoires in COVID-19. Across the study: Material from acute and convalescent COVID-19 was sourced from the United States, Italy and Spain. From T cells, B-cell-depleted T cells, or PBMCs came the material, which was cDNA or gDNA.

Per the study methods: It was from reference gene primer amplification that nucleated cell counts were estimated. Some clones are missing from TCRdb's copy, which holds only in-frame ones; the method was immunoSEQ multiplex PCR. The DNA was the basis for D and trimming; V, J and clone size are from that table. The repertoire includes around 85,000 clones, approximately 85% of them detected once, and 7.5% to 9.5% sits in the top ten. This CDR3 region has 15 residues. Trimming removed 3 bases from V and 1 base from J; junction bases left unmatched: 6. Germline V gene data show CDR1 as GTSNPN and CDR2 as SVGIG (reference sequence).

The sequencing sample was made of peripheral blood. This receptor was obtained from a man over 45 with active COVID-19. V and J are TRBV30 and TRBJ2-1; 7 bases agree with TRBD1. CDR3 bases: TGTGCCTGGAGGCTCGACAGGGATTCCTACAATGAGCAGTTCTTC. Translating it yields CAWRLDRDSYNEQFF.